This section outlines one T cell receptor beta chain sequence together with its context. Its antigen is undetermined. This sample is part of a study of shared clonotypes between healthy human individuals. Study observations and caveats: Naive subsets usually exceeded memory subsets in estimated richness. Clonotype sharing across several donors was observed for roughly 5% of naive CD4 clonotypes.

Some clones are missing from TCRdb's copy, which holds only in-frame ones; the method was immunoSEQ multiplex PCR. The sample contains approximately 650,000 clones, 95% of which appear only once. In the naive CD8 group, cells lacked CD45RO and were positively selected for CCR7, so terminally differentiated effector memory CD45RA+ cells were left out. Sequenced sample: naive CD8+ T cells sorted from blood. The receptor comes from a woman under 40 in good health.

DNA for the CDR3: TGTGCCAGCAGCTTGGGTTGGGGGGCAGATACTGAAGCTTTCTTT. This translates into CASSLGWGADTEAFF. The chain recombines TRBV5-4 with TRBJ1-1, with D possibly being TRBD1 (6 bases). The CDR3 has 15 residues. The germline V gene has CDR1 SGHNT and CDR2 YYREEE (reference sequence). V lost 0 bases and J 5 bases, leaving 14 bases between the germline ends.